These 22 T cell receptor beta chains were sequenced from one sample in a study of control samples from healthy donors and cancer patients. TCRdb keeps only in-frame clones here, not all; method: immunoSEQ multiplex PCR. The sample has over 150,000 clones; about 94% are singletons. Sequenced sample: blood. All receptors come from a man aged 40-50 years in good health.

The chain employs TRBV4-1 and TRBJ2-7; TRBD2 matches at 10 bases. Losses at the gene ends were 2 bases for V and 2 bases for J; bases not matched to a gene: 3. The CDR3 length is 15 residues. Germline V CDR1 and CDR2: MGHRA, YSYEKL. CDR3 protein: CASSQTSGGAYEQYF. The CDR3 DNA sequence: TGCGCCAGCAGCCAAACAAGCGGGGGGGCCTACGAGCAGTACTTC.

The chain combines TRBV6-5 with TRBJ2-4; D unclear. Per the germline V gene, CDR1 is MNHEY and CDR2 is SVGAGI. The CDR3 runs to 14 residues. V dropped 10 bases and J dropped 4 bases, with 17 bases sitting between them. The chain's CDR3 is CAIQPGQSKNIQYF. Here the CDR3 DNA reads TGTGCCATCCAGCCTGGCCAGAGTAAAAACATTCAGTACTTC.

Of note for this clone: With a much larger clone just one base away, this may be a read error. CDR3 protein: CASGDYGYTF. The CDR3 coding sequence is TGTGCCAGCGGGGACTATGGCTACACCTTC. V gene TRBV6-6 combines with J gene TRBJ1-2; D unresolved. Germline lookup yields CDR1 MNHNY and CDR2 SVGAGI (reference sequence). V dropped 8 bases and J dropped 3 bases, with 4 bases sitting between them. This CDR3 is 10 amino acids long.

The chain employs TRBV5-1 and TRBJ2-7; 7 bases line up with TRBD1. This CDR3 has 15 amino acids. Trimming cost V 4 bases and J 5 bases; bases outside gene matches: 12. From germline, CDR1 is SGHRS and CDR2 YFSETQ. DNA of the CDR3: TGCGCCAGCAGCCCGACCCAAGGACAGGTCCACGAGCAGTACTTC. Its protein is CASSPTQGQVHEQYF.

The chain links TRBV5-1 to TRBJ2-3; possibly TRBD1 or TRBD2 for D (5 bases each). The CDR3 totals 14 residues. V lost 2 bases and J lost 1, with 8 bases in between. Germline V gene lookup returns CDR1 SGHRS and CDR2 YFSETQ. CDR3 sequence reads: CASSLGDRTDTQYF. CDR3 DNA sequence: TGCGCCAGCAGCTTAGGGGACCGCACAGATACGCAGTATTTT.

The genes are TRBV24-1 and TRBJ2-3; 8 nucleotides align to TRBD2. The CDR3 is 18 residues long. Germline V gene data show CDR1 as KGHDR and CDR2 as SFDVKD. V lost 0 bases to trimming and J lost 0 bases; unmatched junction nucleotides: 7. The CDR3 sequence: CATSDLSGGAVSTDTQYF. The CDR3 DNA is TGTGCCACCAGTGATTTGTCGGGGGGGGCGGTAAGCACAGATACGCAGTATTTT.

V gene TRBV11-3 combines with J gene TRBJ2-2; 8 positions agree with TRBD2. The CDR3 has 14 amino acids. Germline V lookup: CDR1 SGHNT, CDR2 YENEEA. The junction had 3 bases not matched to a gene; V was cut back by 5 bases and J by 4 bases. Here the CDR3 DNA reads TGTGCCAGCAGCCCGGGGGGGAGCACCGGGGAGCTGTTTTTT. It yields the protein CASSPGGSTGELFF.

The chain recombines TRBV4-1 with TRBJ1-4; no reliable D call. V gave up 0 bases and J gave up 7 bases, with 18 bases separating them. The germline gives CDR1 MGHRA, CDR2 YSYEKL. The CDR3 is 17 amino acids. The CDR3: CASSQDYRPGSGEKLFF. As DNA, the CDR3 is TGCGCCAGCAGCCAAGATTACCGGCCGGGGTCGGGTGAAAAACTGTTTTTT.

The V gene is TRBV30, the J gene TRBJ1-3; 7 bases line up with TRBD1. With 0 bases clipped from V and 1 base from J, the junction kept 3 bases outside the gene matches. Germline assignment: CDR1 GTSNPN and CDR2 SVGIG (reference sequence). This CDR3 contains 15 residues. The CDR3 region is CAWSVYRGSGNTIYF. The CDR3, as DNA: TGTGCCTGGAGTGTATACAGGGGTTCTGGAAACACCATATATTTT.

The chain links TRBV6-5 to TRBJ1-2; D might be TRBD1 (6 bases). Germline V gene data show CDR1 as MNHEY and CDR2 as SVGAGI. V shed 2 bases and J shed 0 bases, with 10 bases lying between them. The CDR3 is 15 residues long. CDR3 sequence (DNA): TGTGCCAGCAGTTACGCGGACAGCGCTAACTATGGCTACACCTTC. This sequence encodes CASSYADSANYGYTF.

This clone has just one count. The chain has TRBV2 and TRBJ2-2, with a weak D call TRBD1 (8 bases). CDR3 length equals 15 residues. CDR1 SNHLY and CDR2 FYNNEI come from the germline V gene. V dropped 5 bases and J dropped 5 bases, with 15 bases sitting between them. The CDR3 is CASSPDRGLTGELFF. CDR3 nucleotides: TGTGCCAGCAGTCCTGACAGGGGACTAACCGGGGAGCTGTTTTTT.

On this clone itself: Other nucleotide sequences in the sample specify the same CDR3. The rearrangement joins TRBV24-1 to TRBJ1-1; 7 positions match TRBD1. J lost 5 bases, V lost 4 bases, and 3 bases had no gene match. The CDR3 extends over 13 amino acids. CDR1 and CDR2 from the germline V gene are KGHDR and SFDVKD. This chain's CDR3 is CATSEPGGTEAFF. The CDR3 DNA follows: TGTGCCACCAGTGAACCAGGGGGTACTGAAGCTTTCTTT.

The rearrangement uses TRBV10-2 and TRBJ1-1, with D uncertain. The V and J ends lost 2 bases and 12 bases respectively, with 13 bases between them. Germline CDR1 WSHSY, CDR2 SAAADI. The CDR3 is made up of 12 amino acids. CDR3 in DNA: TGCGCCAGCAGTGAGGGCCTTGGGAAAACTTTCTTT. It yields the protein CASSEGLGKTFF.

Worth noting for this clone: Within the sample, other DNA sequences also encode this same CDR3. The V and J genes are TRBV4-3 and TRBJ2-7; no reliable D call. The V end was cut by 1 base, the J end by 0 bases, with 10 bases between. There are 15 residues in the CDR3. Germline V CDR1 and CDR2: LGHNA, YSLEER. As DNA, the CDR3 is TGCGCCAGCAGCCAAGCCACCGACATCTCCTACGAGCAGTACTTC. Translated: CASSQATDISYEQYF.

V is TRBV10-3 and J is TRBJ1-5, with D hard to call. Deletions cut 3 bases from V and 2 bases from J, with 11 bases between. Germline V gives CDR1 ENHRY, CDR2 SYGVKD. The CDR3 runs 15 residues. The CDR3 loop is CAISDEGVGNQPQHF. The CDR3 region has the DNA TGTGCCATCAGTGATGAGGGAGTGGGCAATCAGCCCCAGCATTTT.

The chain links TRBV7-9 to TRBJ2-1; D is possibly TRBD1 or TRBD2 (5 bases each). The germline gives CDR1 SEHNR, CDR2 FQNEAQ (reference sequence). V was shortened by 5 bases and J by 10 bases, with 12 bases between the two germline ends. The CDR3 loop spans 12 amino acids. Written as DNA, the CDR3 is TGTGCCAGCAGCCTTCTAGGGGACGAGCAGTTCTTC. Residues: CASSLLGDEQFF.

The chain carries TRBV4-2 and TRBJ1-1; D remains unclear. Germline V gives CDR1 LGHNA, CDR2 YNFKEQ. The CDR3 loop spans 16 amino acids. Trimming removed 1 base at V and 4 bases at J, with 16 bases between. In DNA, the CDR3 is TGTGCCAGCAGCCAAGCTCCCTCGGGCTTGGGCACTGAAGCTTTCTTT. It specifies CASSQAPSGLGTEAFF.

This clone was recorded once. The chain links TRBV7-9 to TRBJ1-6; TRBD1 agrees at 8 bases. V shed 4 bases, J shed 8 bases, and the junction held 7 bases outside the gene matches. The CDR3 is 15 amino acids. Germline-derived CDR1 and CDR2 are SEHNR and FQNEAQ (reference sequence). The CDR3 DNA follows: TGTGCCAGCAGCTCGGTCAGACAGGGGTATTCACCCCTCCACTTT. Translated: CASSSVRQGYSPLHF.

The chain recombines TRBV7-9 with TRBJ2-7; 11 bases line up with TRBD1. The CDR3 covers 16 residues. Per the germline V gene, CDR1 is SEHNR and CDR2 is FQNEAQ (reference sequence). The trim removed 5 bases at V and 4 bases at J, leaving 10 bases unmatched. In DNA, the CDR3 is TGTGCCAGCAGCCGTGCCAGGACAGGGGGCGGGTACGAGCAGTACTTC. Its translation is CASSRARTGGGYEQYF.

The chain uses TRBV10-1 and TRBJ1-6; TRBD1 is a possible D gene (6 bases). This CDR3 is built from 14 residues. Germline V gene data show CDR1 as WNHNN and CDR2 as SYGVQD (reference sequence). V shed 10 bases and J shed 3 bases, with 13 bases lying between them. In nucleotides, the CDR3 is TGCGCCATCGTGGACAGAGGCTATAATTCACCCCTCCACTTT. It specifies CAIVDRGYNSPLHF.

This chain links TRBV9 with TRBJ2-2, with a tentative D call TRBD2 (5 bases). The CDR3 has 14 residues. CDR1 is SGDLS, CDR2 YYNGEE, per germline. V lost 4 bases to trimming and J lost 4 bases, with 11 bases between them. CDR3 coding DNA: TGTGCCAGCAGCCCCCGGCGGGTCACCGGGGAGCTGTTTTTT. This gives the protein CASSPRRVTGELFF.

This clone showed up just once. V and J are TRBV2 and TRBJ2-6; D is unclear. This CDR3 is built from 15 residues. The V end was cut by 5 bases, the J end by 4 bases, with 12 bases between. CDR1 and CDR2 (germline): SNHLY, FYNNEI. In nucleotides, the CDR3 is TGTGCCAGCAGTTGGAAGCTCGCCGGGGCCAACGTCCTGACTTTC. Translation: CASSWKLAGANVLTF.